This T cell receptor beta chain emerged from a study of T cells in Graves' hyperthyroidism and ophthalmopathy. This clonotype appeared many times. This CDR3 contains 15 residues. Trimming left V 7 bases short and J 6 bases short, with 18 bases between. The investigators amplified TCR beta CDR3 regions from RNA transcripts. Using the HTBI primer set, a first-round RT-PCR was run on the TCR CDR3. TCRdb called the multiplex PCR reads again in MiXCR, with one record for every CDR3 protein. The table records 480,000 or so distinct CDR3 sequences, approximately 15% of them present only once. The sequenced sample was blood. The V and J genes are TRBV12-3 or TRBV12-4 and TRBJ1-4, with D unclear. The source is a young woman with Graves' hyperthyroidism. CDR3 nucleotides: TGTGCCAGCACCCCTAGCGGGGAAGTCGATGAAAAACTGTTTTTT. Translation: CASTPSGEVDEKLFF.